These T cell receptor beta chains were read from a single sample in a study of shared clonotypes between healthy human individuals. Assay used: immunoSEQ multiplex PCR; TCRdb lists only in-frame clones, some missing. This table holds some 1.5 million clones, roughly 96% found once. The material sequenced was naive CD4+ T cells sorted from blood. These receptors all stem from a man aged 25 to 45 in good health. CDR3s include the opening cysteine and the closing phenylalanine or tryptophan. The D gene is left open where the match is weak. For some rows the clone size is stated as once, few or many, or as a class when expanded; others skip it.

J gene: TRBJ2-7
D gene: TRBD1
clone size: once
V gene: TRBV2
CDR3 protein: CASRRTGVIEQYF
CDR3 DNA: TGTGCCAGCAGGAGGACAGGGGTTATCGAGCAGTACTTC

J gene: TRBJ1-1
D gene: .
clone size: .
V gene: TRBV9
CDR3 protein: CARGQLNTEAFF
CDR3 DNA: TGTGCCAGGGGCCAGTTGAACACTGAAGCTTTCTTT

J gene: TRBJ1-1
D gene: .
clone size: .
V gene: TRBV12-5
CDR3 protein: CASARQWTEAFF
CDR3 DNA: TGTGCTAGTGCCCGACAATGGACTGAAGCTTTCTTT

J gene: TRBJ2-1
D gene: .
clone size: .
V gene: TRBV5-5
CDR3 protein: CASSLAGLNEQFF
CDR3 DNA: TGTGCCAGCAGCTTGGCAGGGCTGAATGAGCAGTTCTTC

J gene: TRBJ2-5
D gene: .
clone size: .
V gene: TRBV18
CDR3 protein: CASSLDHSAQYF
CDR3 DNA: TGTGCCAGCTCCCTGGACCACTCAGCCCAGTACTTC

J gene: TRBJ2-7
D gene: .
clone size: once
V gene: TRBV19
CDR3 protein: CASSRVGEGSEQYF
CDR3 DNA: TGTGCCAGTAGTCGGGTCGGTGAGGGATCCGAGCAGTACTTC

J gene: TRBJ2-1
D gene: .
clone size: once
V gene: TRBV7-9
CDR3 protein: CASSLRMAGSVEQFF
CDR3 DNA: TGTGCCAGCAGCCTCCGTATGGCAGGGTCGGTTGAGCAGTTCTTC

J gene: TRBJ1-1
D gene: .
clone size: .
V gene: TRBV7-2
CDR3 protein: CASSLVVGTTTEAFF
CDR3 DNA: TGTGCCAGCAGCTTAGTCGTCGGGACAACAACTGAAGCTTTCTTT

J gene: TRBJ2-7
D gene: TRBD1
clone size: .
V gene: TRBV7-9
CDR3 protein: CASSPGTAIPYEQYF
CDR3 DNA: TGTGCCAGCAGCCCCGGGACAGCCATACCCTACGAGCAGTACTTC

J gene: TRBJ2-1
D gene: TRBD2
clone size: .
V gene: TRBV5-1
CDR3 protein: CASSLEREANEQFF
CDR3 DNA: TGCGCCAGCAGCTTGGAGCGGGAGGCCAATGAGCAGTTCTTC

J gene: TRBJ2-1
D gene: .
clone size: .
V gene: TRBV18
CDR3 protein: CASSPNRQAGEQFF
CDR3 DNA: TGTGCCAGCTCACCAAACAGACAGGCGGGTGAGCAGTTCTTC

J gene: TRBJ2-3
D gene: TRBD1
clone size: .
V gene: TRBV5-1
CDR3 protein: CASSWGTALGDTQYF
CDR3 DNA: TGCGCCAGCAGCTGGGGGACAGCCCTCGGAGATACGCAGTATTTT

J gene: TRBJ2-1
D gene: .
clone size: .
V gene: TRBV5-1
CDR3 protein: CASSQSGYEQFF
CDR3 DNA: TGCGCCAGCAGCCAAAGCGGGTATGAGCAGTTCTTC

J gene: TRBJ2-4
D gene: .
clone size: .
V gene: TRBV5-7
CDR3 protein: CASSLCVGGDSLAKNIQYF
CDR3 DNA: TGTGCCAGCAGCTTATGTGTAGGGGGGGATAGCTTAGCCAAAAACATTCAGTACTTC

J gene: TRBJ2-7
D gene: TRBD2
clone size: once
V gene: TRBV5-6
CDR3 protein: CASSLPSGAYEQYF
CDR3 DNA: TGTGCCAGCAGCTTACCTAGCGGAGCCTACGAGCAGTACTTC

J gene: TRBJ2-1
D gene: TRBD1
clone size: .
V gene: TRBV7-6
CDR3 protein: CASSSPLGTGGNEQFF
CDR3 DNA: TGTGCCAGCAGTTCACCGCTCGGGACAGGGGGCAATGAGCAGTTCTTC

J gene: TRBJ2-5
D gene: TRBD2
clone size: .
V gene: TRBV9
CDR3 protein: CASSPRTSSEETQYF
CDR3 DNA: TGTGCCAGCAGCCCCCGGACTAGCTCAGAAGAGACCCAGTACTTC

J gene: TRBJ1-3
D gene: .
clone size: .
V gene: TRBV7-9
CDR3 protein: CASSQGYSGNTIYF
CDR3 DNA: TGTGCCAGCAGTCAGGGTTACTCTGGAAACACCATATATTTT

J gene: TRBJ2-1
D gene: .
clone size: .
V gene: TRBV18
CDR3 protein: CASSPLQGHNEQFF
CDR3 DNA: TGTGCCAGCTCACCTCTCCAGGGGCACAATGAGCAGTTCTTC

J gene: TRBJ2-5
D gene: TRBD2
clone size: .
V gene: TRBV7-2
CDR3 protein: CASSLDGTSEETQYF
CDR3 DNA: TGTGCCAGCAGCTTAGATGGGACTAGCGAAGAGACCCAGTACTTC

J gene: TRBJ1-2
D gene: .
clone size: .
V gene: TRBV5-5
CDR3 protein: CASSLSRDQNYGYTF
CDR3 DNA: TGTGCCAGCAGCTTGAGCAGGGACCAAAACTATGGCTACACCTTC

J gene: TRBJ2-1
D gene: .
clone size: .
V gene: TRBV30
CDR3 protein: CAWSVVGYNEQFF
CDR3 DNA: TGTGCCTGGAGTGTGGTAGGTTACAATGAGCAGTTCTTC

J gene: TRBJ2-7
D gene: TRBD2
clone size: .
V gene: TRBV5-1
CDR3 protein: CASSPTGSGRHYEQYF
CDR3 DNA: TGCGCCAGCAGCCCCACCGGTAGCGGGAGACACTACGAGCAGTACTTC

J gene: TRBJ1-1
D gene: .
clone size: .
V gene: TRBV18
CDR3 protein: CASSPNGGEAFF
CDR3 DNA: TGTGCCAGCTCACCAAACGGAGGAGAAGCTTTCTTT

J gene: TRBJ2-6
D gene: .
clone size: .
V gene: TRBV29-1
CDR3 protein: CSVRSSGANVLTF
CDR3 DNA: TGCAGCGTACGGAGCTCTGGGGCCAACGTCCTGACTTTC

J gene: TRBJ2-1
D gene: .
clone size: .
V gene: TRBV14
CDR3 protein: CASSQGYSSYNEQFF
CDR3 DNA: TGTGCCAGCAGCCAAGGATATAGCTCCTACAATGAGCAGTTCTTC

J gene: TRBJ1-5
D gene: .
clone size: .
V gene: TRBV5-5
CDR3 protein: CASSLGNQPQHF
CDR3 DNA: TGTGCCAGCAGCTTGGGTAATCAGCCCCAGCATTTT

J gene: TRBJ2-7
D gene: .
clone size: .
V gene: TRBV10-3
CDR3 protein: CAISVDNYEQYF
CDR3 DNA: TGTGCCATCAGTGTGGACAACTACGAGCAGTACTTC

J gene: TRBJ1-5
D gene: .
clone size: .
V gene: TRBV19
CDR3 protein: CASSIESSRGSNQPQHF
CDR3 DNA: TGTGCCAGTAGTATAGAGAGTTCGAGGGGTAGCAATCAGCCCCAGCATTTT

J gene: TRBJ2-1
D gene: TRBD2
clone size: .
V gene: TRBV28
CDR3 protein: CASSTSGQSYNEQFF
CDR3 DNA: TGTGCCAGCAGCACTAGCGGACAATCCTACAATGAGCAGTTCTTC

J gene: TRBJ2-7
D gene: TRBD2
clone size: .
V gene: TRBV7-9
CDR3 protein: CASSLLGGRYEQYF
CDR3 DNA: TGTGCCAGCAGCCTTCTGGGGGGGAGGTACGAGCAGTACTTC

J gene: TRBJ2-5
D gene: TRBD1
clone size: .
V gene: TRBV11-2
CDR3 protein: CASSFPTGGWETQYF
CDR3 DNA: TGTGCCAGCAGCTTCCCGACAGGGGGCTGGGAGACCCAGTACTTC

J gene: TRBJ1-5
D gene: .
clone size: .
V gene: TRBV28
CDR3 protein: CASSIGNQPQHF
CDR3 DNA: TGTGCCAGCAGTATCGGCAATCAGCCCCAGCATTTT

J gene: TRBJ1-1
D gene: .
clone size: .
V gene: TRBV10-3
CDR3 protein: CATNWEPGTPAGNTEAFF
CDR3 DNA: TGTGCCACAAACTGGGAGCCCGGGACTCCGGCAGGGAACACTGAAGCTTTCTTT

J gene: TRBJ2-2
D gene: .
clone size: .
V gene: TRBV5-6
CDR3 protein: CASSFWRGIGTGELFF
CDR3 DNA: TGTGCCAGCAGCTTTTGGAGGGGGATTGGCACCGGGGAGCTGTTTTTT

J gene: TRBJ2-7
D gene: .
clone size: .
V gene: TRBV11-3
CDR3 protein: CASSLTNSYEQYF
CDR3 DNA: TGTGCCAGCAGCTTAACAAACTCCTACGAGCAGTACTTC

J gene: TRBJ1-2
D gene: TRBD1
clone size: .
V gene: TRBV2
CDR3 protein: CASSVGQGGYTF
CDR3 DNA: TGTGCCAGCAGTGTTGGACAGGGAGGCTACACCTTC

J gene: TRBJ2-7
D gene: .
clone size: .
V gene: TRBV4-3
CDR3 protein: CASSQGARNYEQYF
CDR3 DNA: TGCGCCAGCAGCCAAGGGGCGAGAAACTACGAGCAGTACTTC

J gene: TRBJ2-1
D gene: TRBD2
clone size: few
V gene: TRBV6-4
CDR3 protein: CASSSGTSPGEQFF
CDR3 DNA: TGTGCCAGCAGCTCCGGGACTAGCCCGGGGGAGCAGTTCTTC

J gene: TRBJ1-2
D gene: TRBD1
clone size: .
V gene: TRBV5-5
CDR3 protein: CASSWGQERVYGYTF
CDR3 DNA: TGTGCCAGCAGCTGGGGACAGGAAAGGGTCTATGGCTACACCTTC

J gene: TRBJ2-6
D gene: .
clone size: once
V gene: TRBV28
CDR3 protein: CASSRGSGANVLTF
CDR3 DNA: TGTGCCAGCAGTCGGGGGTCTGGGGCCAACGTCCTGACTTTC

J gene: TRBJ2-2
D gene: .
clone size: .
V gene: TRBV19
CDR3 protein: CASRPDIPGELFF
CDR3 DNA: TGTGCCAGTAGACCCGACATCCCCGGGGAGCTGTTTTTT

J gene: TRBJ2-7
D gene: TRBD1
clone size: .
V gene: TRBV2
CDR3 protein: CASSPSQGASYEQYF
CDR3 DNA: TGTGCCAGCAGTCCTTCACAGGGGGCCAGCTACGAGCAGTACTTC

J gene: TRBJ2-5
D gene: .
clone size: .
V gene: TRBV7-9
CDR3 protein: CASSLTPGRKETQYF
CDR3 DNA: TGTGCCAGCAGTCTAACCCCCGGCCGCAAAGAGACCCAGTACTTC

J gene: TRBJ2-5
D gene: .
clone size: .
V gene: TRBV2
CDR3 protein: CASTRQRVVVRQTQYF
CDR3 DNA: TGTGCCAGCACTCGACAACGGGTCGTAGTTCGGCAGACCCAGTACTTC

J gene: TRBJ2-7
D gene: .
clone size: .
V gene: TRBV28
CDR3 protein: CASSTPRDNYEQYF
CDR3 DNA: TGTGCCAGCAGTACGCCCCGGGACAACTACGAGCAGTACTTC

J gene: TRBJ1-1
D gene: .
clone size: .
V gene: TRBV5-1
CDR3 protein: CASSSEVNTEAFF
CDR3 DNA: TGCGCCAGCAGCTCGGAGGTGAACACTGAAGCTTTCTTT

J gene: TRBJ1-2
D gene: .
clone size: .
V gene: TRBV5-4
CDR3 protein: CASSFRTTNYGYTF
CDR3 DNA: TGTGCCAGCAGCTTTAGGACAACTAACTATGGCTACACCTTC

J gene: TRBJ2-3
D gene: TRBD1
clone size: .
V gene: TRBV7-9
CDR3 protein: CASSLKGQGALRTDTQYF
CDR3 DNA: TGTGCCAGCAGCTTAAAGGGACAGGGGGCCCTCCGGACAGATACGCAGTATTTT

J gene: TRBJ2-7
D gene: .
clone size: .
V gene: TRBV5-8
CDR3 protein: CASSLIGITSEQYF
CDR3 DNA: TGTGCCAGCAGCTTGATAGGGATCACCAGCGAGCAGTACTTC

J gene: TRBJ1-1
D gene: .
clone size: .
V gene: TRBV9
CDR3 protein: CASSVEGSLNTEAFF
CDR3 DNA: TGTGCCAGCAGCGTAGAAGGCAGCCTCAACACTGAAGCTTTCTTT

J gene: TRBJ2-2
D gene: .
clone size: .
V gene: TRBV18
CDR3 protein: CASSPQRQRNTGELFF
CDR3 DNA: TGTGCCAGCTCACCACAGCGACAGCGTAACACCGGGGAGCTGTTTTTT

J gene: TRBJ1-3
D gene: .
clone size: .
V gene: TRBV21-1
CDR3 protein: CASSKVFGNTIYF
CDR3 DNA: TGTGCCAGCAGCAAAGTATTTGGAAACACCATATATTTT

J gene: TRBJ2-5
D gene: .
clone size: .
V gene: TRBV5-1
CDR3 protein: CASSLSWSGSPGETQYF
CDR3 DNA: TGCGCCAGCAGCTTGAGTTGGAGCGGCTCCCCCGGAGAGACCCAGTACTTC

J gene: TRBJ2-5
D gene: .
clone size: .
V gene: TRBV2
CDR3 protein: CASTTWNSGETQYF
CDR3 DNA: TGTGCCAGCACCACCTGGAATTCCGGGGAGACCCAGTACTTC

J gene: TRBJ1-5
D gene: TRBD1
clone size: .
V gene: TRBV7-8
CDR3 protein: CASSRSGTGVNQPQHF
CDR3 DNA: TGTGCCAGCAGCCGTAGCGGGACAGGGGTCAATCAGCCCCAGCATTTT

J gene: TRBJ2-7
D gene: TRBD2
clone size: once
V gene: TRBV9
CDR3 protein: CASSVAAGVEQYF
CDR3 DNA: TGTGCCAGCAGCGTAGCGGCGGGAGTCGAGCAGTACTTC